This T cell receptor beta chain was observed in a study of T-cell reconstitution after alpha-beta-depleted transplantation in children. The CDR3 runs 15 residues. V lost 1 base and J lost 1; bases outside the gene matches: 1. This clonotype was picked up many times. Its antigen is as yet unknown. Unique molecular identifiers were used in preparing the TCRbeta library. TCRdb re-derived calls from the PCR reads in MiXCR, one entry per CDR3 protein. Of around 300,000 distinct CDR3 sequences listed, 9.5% to 13% are singletons. General study points: By one year post-transplant, T-cell counts and diversity largely arose from T cells that were newly produced. In patients about two months after transplant, alpha-beta T cells reportedly arose from several hundred expanded graft clones. Some patients' high day-60 TCRbeta diversity was attributed to recipient cells surviving conditioning.

The input for sequencing was PBMCs, taken before TCRalphabeta/CD19-depleted stem cell transplant. This sequence was found in a boy under two years old with acute myeloid leukemia, due to receive a stem cell transplant. V and J are TRBV12-3 or TRBV12-4 and TRBJ1-1, with TRBD1 identical over 9 bases. CDR3 amino acids: CASSLGQGGNTEAFF. The CDR3 DNA follows: TGTGCCAGCAGTTTAGGACAGGGGGGGAACACTGAAGCTTTCTTT.